The 18 T cell receptor beta chains presented below share a single source sample, sequenced in a study of shared clonotypes between healthy human individuals. Profiled with immunoSEQ multiplex PCR; TCRdb holds only in-frame clones, not every one. The sample includes fewer than 700,000 clones, about 95% seen only once; the top ten take over 0.09%. CD45RO-negative CD8 cells positively selected for CCR7 made up the naive population, which excluded terminally differentiated effector memory CD45RA+ cells. Sequencing was performed on naive CD8+ T cells sorted from blood. Receptors were obtained from a woman in her twenties or thirties in good health.

The V gene is TRBV11-1, the J gene TRBJ2-1, with D possibly TRBD1 on 6 matching bases. Trimming took 5 bases from V and 9 from J, leaving 11 bases between them. The CDR3 covers 12 residues. Looked up from germline, CDR1 is SGHAT and CDR2 is FQDESV (reference sequence). The CDR3 sequence is CASSLQGPEQFF. The CDR3 bases are TGTGCCAGCAGCCTACAGGGCCCTGAGCAGTTCTTC.

As to this clone: This sample also contains other DNA sequences that code for the same CDR3. V and J are TRBV5-1 and TRBJ2-3, with TRBD1 identical over 7 bases. The CDR3 contains 15 residues. Trimming took 0 bases from V and 1 from J; bases not matched to a gene: 2. Per the germline V gene, CDR1 is SGHRS and CDR2 is YFSETQ. The CDR3 coding sequence is TGCGCCAGCAGCTTGGGGCAGGGGGGCACAGATACGCAGTATTTT. Translating it yields CASSLGQGGTDTQYF.

The chain joins TRBV28 to TRBJ1-5; TRBD1 aligns across 7 bases. The V segment lost 3 bases and the J segment 1 base; nucleotides outside the gene matches: 3. Germline V lookup: CDR1 MDHEN, CDR2 SYDVKM. This CDR3 is 15 amino acids long. In nucleotides, the CDR3 is TGTGCCAGCAGTTTGGGGACAGAAAGCAATCAGCCCCAGCATTTT. It translates to CASSLGTESNQPQHF. Variable domain in full (rest from reference TRBV28 and TRBJ1-5): DVKVTQSSRYLVKRTGEKVFLECVQDMDHENMFWYRQDPGLGLRLIYFSYDVKMKEKGDIPEGYSVSREKKERFSLILESASTNQTSMYLCASSLGTESNQPQHFGDGTRLSIL.

The CDR3 reads CASSPFWGDNEQFF. CDR3 sequence (DNA): TGTGCCAGCTCCCCTTTCTGGGGGGACAATGAGCAGTTCTTC. The chain carries TRBV11-2 and TRBJ2-1; a possible D gene is TRBD2 (6 bases). The CDR3 runs to 14 residues. CDR1 and CDR2 from the germline V gene are SGHAT and FQNNGV. V lost 8 bases and J 5 bases, leaving 16 bases between the germline ends.

The rearrangement uses TRBV19 and TRBJ1-2; 7 bases fit TRBD1. The CDR3 is made up of 15 amino acids. Germline CDR1 LNHDA, CDR2 SQIVND (reference sequence). J gave up 3 bases and V 3 bases, and 7 bases lay outside the gene matches. The CDR3 region has the DNA TGTGCCAGTAGTATTGGTCAAACAGGGGACTATGGCTACACCTTC. As protein: CASSIGQTGDYGYTF.

The CDR3 spells CASSDGASTDTQYF. The CDR3 DNA sequence: TGTGCCAGCAGCGACGGGGCTAGCACAGATACGCAGTATTTT. The chain links TRBV5-4 to TRBJ2-3; D may be TRBD1 or TRBD2 (5 bases each). There are 14 residues in the CDR3. CDR1 SGHNT and CDR2 YYREEE come from the germline V gene (reference sequence). With 4 bases removed from V and 0 bases from J, the gap between germline ends came to 9 bases.

V is TRBV19 and J is TRBJ1-2; D is undetermined. The V end lost 7 bases, the J end lost 3 bases, and 12 bases lay between the germline ends. The CDR3 spans 13 residues. Germline V lookup: CDR1 LNHDA, CDR2 SQIVND (reference sequence). The CDR3 nucleotides are TGTGCCAGTACCCTTGGGGTTCACTATGGCTACACCTTC. Amino acid sequence: CASTLGVHYGYTF.

The DNA for the CDR3 is TGTGCCAGCAGTGAAGTGGCAGCAACTAATGAAAAACTGTTTTTT. Amino acids: CASSEVAATNEKLFF. The V gene is TRBV2, the J gene TRBJ1-4; no definite D call. Germline V gives CDR1 SNHLY, CDR2 FYNNEI. CDR3 length: 15 amino acids. V gave up 1 base and J gave up 0 bases, with 6 bases separating them.

This chain connects TRBV4-1 to TRBJ2-7, with D tentatively TRBD2 (6 bases). The V end lost 4 bases, the J end lost 6 bases, and 13 bases lay between the germline ends. CDR1 MGHRA and CDR2 YSYEKL come from the germline V gene. CDR3 length: 13 residues. The CDR3 is CASSPRAAGEQYF. The CDR3 DNA follows: TGCGCCAGCAGCCCCCGTGCAGCGGGCGAGCAGTACTTC.

V is TRBV30 and J is TRBJ2-7; a weak D match, TRBD1 (6 bases). Germline V lookup: CDR1 GTSNPN, CDR2 SVGIG (reference sequence). This CDR3 has 13 residues. The V end was cut by 6 bases, the J end by 0 bases, with 12 bases between. CDR3: CACMTGYSYEQYF. The CDR3 bases are TGTGCCTGCATGACAGGATACTCCTACGAGCAGTACTTC. Combining the CDR3 with reference TRBV30 and TRBJ2-7 gives the whole variable domain SQTIHQWPATLVQPVGSPLSLECTVEGTSNPNLYWYRQAAGRGLQLLFYSVGIGQISSEVPQNLSASRPQDRQFILSSKKLLLSDSGFYLCACMTGYSYEQYFGPGTRLTVT.

J is TRBJ1-5 and V is TRBV19; D not certain. The germline CDR1 and CDR2 sequences are LNHDA and SQIVND (reference sequence). Trimming took 10 bases from V and 6 from J, leaving 19 bases between them. The CDR3 totals 14 residues. The CDR3 DNA is TGTGCCACCGATTTGGAAGCGGAAGGTCAGCCCCAGCATTTT. Translated, it gives CATDLEAEGQPQHF.

The chain is built from TRBV27 and TRBJ2-1; D is unresolved. This CDR3 region has 12 residues. V was shortened by 3 bases and J by 6 bases, with 6 bases between the two germline ends. Germline lookup yields CDR1 MNHEY and CDR2 SMNVEV (reference sequence). CDR3 bases: TGTGCCAGCAGTTTCCTAGGCAATGAGCAGTTCTTC. Residues: CASSFLGNEQFF.

The genes are TRBV14 and TRBJ2-7; 10 bases are shared with TRBD1. Germline loops: CDR1 SGHDN, CDR2 FVKESK. There are 17 residues in the CDR3. Unmatched junction bases numbered 13, after V lost 5 bases and J lost 3 bases. The CDR3 DNA reads TGTGCCAGCAGCTTTAAAGACGGGACAGGGGTAAGCTACGAGCAGTACTTC. This translates into CASSFKDGTGVSYEQYF.

The V and J genes are TRBV5-6 and TRBJ2-5; a possible D gene is TRBD2 (6 bases). Matching the DNA end better, TRBJ2-7 makes the J call doubtful. The germline V gene has CDR1 SGHDT and CDR2 YYEEEE. This CDR3 is built from 14 residues. The CDR3, as DNA: TGTGCCAGCAGCTCTCGCGGGAATACCTACGAGCAGTACTTC. Translated: CASSSRGNTYEQYF.

The J gene is TRBJ1-2, the V gene TRBV11-2, with 11 bases lining up with TRBD1. The CDR3 extends over 15 amino acids. Germline trimming cut 3 bases from V and 4 bases from J; bases unmatched to any gene: 4. Per germline, CDR1 SGHAT and CDR2 FQNNGV. Here the CDR3 reads CASSLAGTGGYGYTF. The CDR3 coding sequence is TGTGCCAGCAGCTTGGCCGGGACAGGGGGCTATGGCTACACCTTC.

In DNA, the CDR3 is TGTGCCAGTATGGGGCAGATCCATCAGCCCCAGCATTTT. This translates into CASMGQIHQPQHF. The rearrangement uses TRBV19 and TRBJ1-5, with D perhaps matching TRBD1 (5 bases). This CDR3 region has 13 residues. The V gene lost 7 bases and the J gene lost 5 bases, with 12 bases spanning the gap. The germline gives CDR1 LNHDA, CDR2 SQIVND (reference sequence).

The chain recombines TRBV28 with TRBJ1-4; no clear D. The CDR3 is 14 amino acids. CDR1 is MDHEN and CDR2 is SYDVKM in the germline V gene. V was pared by 2 bases and J by 8 bases, with 12 bases between. The DNA for the CDR3 is TGTGCCAGCAGTTTAGTAGGGTCAGGAGAAAAACTGTTTTTT. Its translation is CASSLVGSGEKLFF.

V usage is TRBV6-1 and J usage is TRBJ1-3; no reliable D call. With 8 bases removed from V and 0 bases from J, the gap between germline ends came to 5 bases. The CDR3 is 12 amino acids. CDR1 MNHNS and CDR2 SASEGT come from the germline V gene. The CDR3 DNA reads as TGTGCCAGCCGGGACTCTGGAAACACCATATATTTT. This sequence encodes CASRDSGNTIYF.